The text below deals with one T cell receptor beta chain. These data come from a study of blood T cell repertoires in COVID-19. Exposed participants came across a COVID-19 case within 2 weeks before study entry. The repertoire was sequenced with immunoSEQ multiplex PCR; TCRdb's copy has only in-frame clones and lacks some. The table includes about 300,000 clones, around nine tenths detected once. The germline V gene has CDR1 GTSNPN and CDR2 SVGIG (reference sequence). The CDR3 is 12 residues long. Trimming took off 3 bases at V and 6 bases at J, with 11 bases between the two ends. The TCR sequence derives from a woman aged 45-59 years who had been exposed to COVID-19. The chain joins TRBV30 to TRBJ1-1; D gene ambiguous. The sequenced sample consisted of PBMCs or T cells enriched from blood (not recorded which). The CDR3 protein is CAWRNLRAEAFF. CDR3 coding DNA: TGTGCCTGGAGGAACCTCCGGGCTGAAGCTTTCTTT.